The 23 T cell receptor beta chains below all came from one sample that was sequenced in a study of cytomegalovirus exposure and HLA in healthy donors. Generated by immunoSEQ multiplex PCR, the TCRdb table keeps only in-frame clones and is missing some. This table holds some 240,000 clones, around 78% found once. Sequencing input: PBMCs. The receptors come from a woman aged 18 to 35 in good health and CMV-seronegative.

The chain employs TRBV7-8 and TRBJ1-2; a possible D gene is TRBD1 (5 bases). The germline V gene has CDR1 SGHVS and CDR2 FQNEAQ. There are 13 residues in the CDR3. V gave up 1 base and J gave up 3 bases, with 6 bases separating them. The CDR3 loop is CASSLGGDYGYTF. The CDR3 nucleotides read TGTGCCAGCAGCTTAGGGGGGGACTATGGCTACACCTTC.

The genes are TRBV5-8 and TRBJ1-2; no definite D call. The germline V and J ends were trimmed by 1 base and 1 base, with 8 bases remaining between them. CDR1 and CDR2 from the germline V gene are SGHTS and YDEGEE. The CDR3 runs 14 residues. The CDR3 sequence is CASSLLGLNYGYTF. The CDR3 nucleotides read TGTGCCAGCAGCTTGCTTGGACTTAACTATGGCTACACCTTC.

This chain joins TRBV2 and TRBJ2-7; TRBD2 aligns across 7 bases. V gave up 2 bases and J gave up 6 bases; unmatched junction bases: 4. From germline, CDR1 is SNHLY and CDR2 FYNNEI. The CDR3 extends over 13 amino acids. CDR3 sequence reads: CASSEFAGVEQYF. For the CDR3, the DNA is TGTGCCAGCAGTGAATTCGCGGGGGTCGAGCAGTACTTC.

The chain carries TRBV2 and TRBJ2-1, with TRBD2 identical over 13 bases. This CDR3 comprises 14 residues. The V gene's germline CDR1 is SNHLY and CDR2 FYNNEI. V lost 6 bases, J lost 9 bases, and 5 bases stayed unmatched. The CDR3: CASRQTSGGTEQFF. The CDR3, as DNA: TGTGCCAGCAGGCAGACTAGCGGGGGGACTGAGCAGTTCTTC.

The rearrangement uses TRBV5-6 and TRBJ1-1; the D gene is possibly TRBD1 (5 bases). Germline V gene lookup returns CDR1 SGHDT and CDR2 YYEEEE. The CDR3 consists of 13 residues. The V gene lost 6 bases and the J gene lost 4 bases, with 13 bases spanning the gap. DNA for the CDR3: TGTGCCAGCACCTACACAAGGGGCACTGAAGCTTTCTTT. Translated, it gives CASTYTRGTEAFF.

The V and J genes are TRBV5-1 and TRBJ1-3, with 8 nucleotides matching TRBD1. The CDR3 loop spans 15 amino acids. CDR1 SGHRS and CDR2 YFSETQ come from the germline V gene. V was clipped by 5 bases and J by 2 bases; unmatched bases: 6. CDR3 protein: CASRSTGDAGNTIYF. The DNA of the CDR3 is TGCGCCAGCAGATCGACAGGGGACGCTGGAAACACCATATATTTT.

This chain uses TRBV28 with TRBJ1-5, with D possibly being TRBD1 (6 bases). The length of the CDR3 is 16 residues. V was shortened by 3 bases and J by 5 bases, with 17 bases between the two germline ends. Per the germline V gene, CDR1 is MDHEN and CDR2 is SYDVKM. In DNA form, the CDR3 reads TGTGCCAGCAGTTTGTCGGGCAGGGGACTTCATCAGCCCCAGCATTTT. Translation gives CASSLSGRGLHQPQHF.

V gene TRBV27 combines with J gene TRBJ2-1, with 13 bases lining up with TRBD2. This CDR3 spans 15 amino acids. Losses at the gene ends were 5 bases for V and 8 bases for J; bases not matched to a gene: 6. Germline-derived CDR1 and CDR2 are MNHEY and SMNVEV (reference sequence). This CDR3 reads CASSPGTSGNDEQFF. The DNA for the CDR3 is TGTGCCAGCAGTCCTGGGACTAGCGGGAATGATGAGCAGTTCTTC.

The rearrangement joins TRBV5-6 to TRBJ1-3; D remains ambiguous. Germline CDR1 is SGHDT and CDR2 is YYEEEE. The germline V and J ends were trimmed by 0 bases and 0 bases, with 10 bases remaining between them. The CDR3 extends over 16 amino acids. In DNA, the CDR3 is TGTGCCAGCAGCTTGGCGGGCCGGTCCTCTGGAAACACCATATATTTT. Translating it yields CASSLAGRSSGNTIYF.

This chain uses TRBV2 with TRBJ1-1; no firm D call. CDR3 length: 14 residues. Germline V gene lookup returns CDR1 SNHLY and CDR2 FYNNEI. V was trimmed by 5 bases and J by 1 base, leaving 11 bases between them. CDR3 sequence: CASSSLVSNTEAFF. CDR3 bases: TGTGCCAGCAGTAGCCTAGTTTCGAACACTGAAGCTTTCTTT.

The chain uses TRBV7-8 and TRBJ1-5; D might be TRBD1 (5 bases). V gave up 5 bases and J gave up 6 bases, with 20 bases separating them. This CDR3 has 16 amino acids. The germline V gene has CDR1 SGHVS and CDR2 FQNEAQ. For the CDR3, the DNA is TGTGCCAGCAGCCCCCCACCCCTAGACAGAGCTCAGCCCCAGCATTTT. As protein: CASSPPPLDRAQPQHF.

The chain uses TRBV27 and TRBJ2-3, with a possible D match to TRBD1 (5 bases). CDR3 length equals 15 residues. Germline V gives CDR1 MNHEY, CDR2 SMNVEV (reference sequence). V dropped 3 bases and J dropped 3 bases, with 13 bases sitting between them. This chain's CDR3 is CASSLFGRGTDTQYF. The CDR3 coding sequence is TGTGCCAGCAGTTTGTTCGGAAGGGGAACAGATACGCAGTATTTT.

The chain links TRBV5-8 to TRBJ2-2, with D perhaps matching TRBD2 (6 bases). The V end lost 5 bases, the J end lost 0 bases, and 8 bases lay between the germline ends. The CDR3 spans 14 residues. The germline gives CDR1 SGHTS, CDR2 YDEGEE. The CDR3 spells CASRGTSNTGELFF. The CDR3 nucleotides are TGTGCCAGCAGGGGGACTTCGAACACCGGGGAGCTGTTTTTT.

The chain employs TRBV28 and TRBJ2-3; D is unclear. The CDR3 consists of 13 residues. V was trimmed by 3 bases and J by 4 bases, leaving 8 bases between them. Germline-derived CDR1 and CDR2 are MDHEN and SYDVKM. As DNA, the CDR3 is TGTGCCAGCAGTTTTTCGAGTCCAGATACGCAGTATTTT. Its protein is CASSFSSPDTQYF.

V usage is TRBV29-1 and J usage is TRBJ2-1; D may match TRBD1 or TRBD2 (7 bases each). Germline V lookup: CDR1 SQVTM, CDR2 ANQGSEA. Between the trimmed V and J ends, which lost 6 bases and 9 bases, there was a span of 18 bases. The CDR3 is 13 amino acids. CDR3 in amino acids: CSVGLGGGVEQFF. The CDR3 region has the DNA TGCAGCGTCGGACTAGGAGGGGGCGTTGAGCAGTTCTTC.

The genes are TRBV25-1 and TRBJ1-1; D unclear. V lost 2 bases to trimming and J lost 5 bases, with 6 bases between them. This CDR3 is built from 12 residues. Germline V gene sequence: CDR1 MGHDK, CDR2 SYGVNS. The CDR3 region has the DNA TGTGCCAGCAGTGAAGGCCTAACTGAAGCTTTCTTT. Translated: CASSEGLTEAFF.

CDR3 nucleotide sequence: TGTGCCAGCAGTTTCTGGGGAGAGACCCAGTACTTC. This sequence encodes CASSFWGETQYF. The chain links TRBV27 to TRBJ2-5; D is undetermined. V was cut by 3 bases and J by 4 bases, with 6 bases left in between. This CDR3 comprises 12 residues. Germline values: CDR1 MNHEY, CDR2 SMNVEV (reference sequence).

This clone was recorded only once. The chain is built from TRBV25-1 and TRBJ2-7, with 7 bases aligning to TRBD1. V lost 3 bases to trimming and J lost 5 bases; unmatched junction nucleotides: 4. The CDR3 length is 13 residues. CDR1 is MGHDK and CDR2 is SYGVNS in the germline V gene. In DNA, the CDR3 is TGTGCCAGCAGTGATGCCAGGGGGAACGAGCAGTACTTC. It translates to CASSDARGNEQYF.

The V gene is TRBV5-6, the J gene TRBJ2-5; D remains unclear. V was shortened by 5 bases and J by 3 bases, with 20 bases between the two germline ends. The CDR3 length is 16 residues. Germline CDR1 SGHDT, CDR2 YYEEEE. The CDR3 sequence: CASRHGAGSFKETQYF. In nucleotides, the CDR3 is TGTGCCAGCAGGCACGGTGCTGGATCCTTTAAAGAGACCCAGTACTTC.

V and J are TRBV7-8 and TRBJ1-2; D remains unclear. Germline CDR1 reads SGHVS; CDR2 reads FQNEAQ. The germline V and J ends were trimmed by 0 bases and 4 bases, with 6 bases remaining between them. The CDR3 has 13 residues. For the CDR3, the DNA is TGTGCCAGCAGCTTAGCGTCCAGCTATGGCTACACCTTC. Protein sequence: CASSLASSYGYTF. Based on the CDR3 plus reference TRBV7-8 and TRBJ1-2, the full variable domain is GAGVSQSPRYKVAKRGQDVALRCDPISGHVSLFWYQQALGQGPEFLTYFQNEAQLDKSGLPSDRFFAERPEGSVSTLKIQRTQQEDSAVYLCASSLASSYGYTFGSGTRLTVV.

The chain employs TRBV14 and TRBJ2-7, with D possibly TRBD2 on 6 matching bases. This CDR3 spans 13 amino acids. CDR1 is SGHDN and CDR2 is FVKESK in the germline V gene. V was pared by 1 base and J by 6 bases, with 10 bases between. The CDR3 is CASSQVMGGEQYF. The DNA of the CDR3 is TGTGCCAGCAGCCAAGTGATGGGGGGCGAGCAGTACTTC. Looking up the rest from reference TRBV14 and TRBJ2-7 gives the full variable domain: EAGVTQFPSHSVIEKGQTVTLRCDPISGHDNLYWYRRVMGKEIKFLLHFVKESKQDESGMPNNRFLAERTGGTYSTLKVQPAELEDSGVYFCASSQVMGGEQYFGPGTRLTVT.

Only one count was recorded for this clone. V is TRBV6-1 and J is TRBJ1-6; D gene unclear. The V gene's germline CDR1 is MNHNS and CDR2 SASEGT. The CDR3 extends over 16 amino acids. V was pared by 0 bases and J by 0 bases, with 6 bases between. In nucleotides, the CDR3 is TGTGCCAGCAGTGAAGCTGTGGGCTCCTATAATTCACCCCTCCACTTT. Translation: CASSEAVGSYNSPLHF.

The genes are TRBV10-3 and TRBJ2-1; TRBD1 agrees at 9 bases. This CDR3 is 15 amino acids long. After removal of 0 bases from V and 5 bases from J, the junction contained 2 bases not matched to a gene. Germline V gene lookup returns CDR1 ENHRY and CDR2 SYGVKD. CDR3 protein: CAISESTGGDNEQFF. The CDR3 bases are TGTGCCATCAGTGAGTCGACAGGGGGAGACAATGAGCAGTTCTTC.